The rows below give T cell receptor beta chains drawn from one sample of a study of shared clonotypes between healthy human individuals. The data were produced by immunoSEQ multiplex PCR, yet TCRdb's version contains in-frame clones alone and is incomplete. The sample holds roughly 2.1 million clones, roughly 91% seen once. Sequencing used naive CD8+ T cells from PBMCs. The receptors originated from a man between 18 and 29 years old in good health. Some clones in this sample may be carry-over from other donors' samples. Each CDR3 is given with its conserved first and last residue. A D gene is named only where the DNA matches it firmly. Clone size is stated in some rows and not others, as once, few, many or a class when expanded.

clone_size	d_call	v_call	j_call	cdr3_aa	cdr3_nt
-	-	TRBV4-1	TRBJ1-2	CASSQESARTNYGYTF	TGCGCCAGCAGCCAAGAATCTGCCAGGACTAACTATGGCTACACCTTC
-	-	TRBV27	TRBJ1-5	CASSLRQTGDQPQHF	TGTGCCAGCAGTCTACGACAGACCGGGGATCAGCCCCAGCATTTT
once	-	TRBV5-1	TRBJ1-2	CASSSTLAGTVNYGYTF	TGCGCCAGCAGCTCCACTCTGGCAGGGACTGTTAACTATGGCTACACCTTC
few	-	TRBV16	TRBJ1-1	CASSHLLDRRNTEAFF	TGTGCCAGCAGCCACCTCCTCGACAGACGGAACACTGAAGCTTTCTTT
-	TRBD1	TRBV27	TRBJ1-5	CASSLSGQGYQPQHF	TGTGCCAGCAGTTTAAGCGGACAGGGGTACCAGCCCCAGCATTTT
-	-	TRBV27	TRBJ1-1	CASSLFGGDTEAFF	TGTGCCAGCAGTTTATTCGGAGGGGACACTGAAGCTTTCTTT
-	TRBD1	TRBV7-9	TRBJ2-1	CASSLYQGANNEQFF	TGTGCCAGCAGCCTATATCAGGGGGCGAACAATGAGCAGTTCTTC
-	-	TRBV5-6	TRBJ2-1	CASSLWLRFYNEQFF	TGTGCCAGCAGCTTGTGGTTGCGGTTTTACAATGAGCAGTTCTTC
-	-	TRBV19	TRBJ2-1	CASSIAQGLAPISYNEQFF	TGTGCCAGTAGTATAGCGCAGGGGCTGGCGCCCATATCCTACAATGAGCAGTTCTTC
-	-	TRBV11-2	TRBJ1-5	CASSFDNQPQHF	TGTGCCAGCAGCTTTGACAATCAGCCCCAGCATTTT
-	TRBD1	TRBV28	TRBJ2-5	CASSLIPGQGETQYF	TGTGCCAGCAGTTTAATTCCGGGACAGGGCGAGACCCAGTACTTC
-	-	TRBV5-4	TRBJ1-2	CASSFDGVGGMQGYTF	TGTGCCAGCAGCTTTGATGGGGTAGGGGGAATGCAAGGCTACACCTTC
once	-	TRBV2	TRBJ2-5	CARGLRDIETQYF	TGTGCCAGAGGCCTAAGGGATATAGAGACCCAGTACTTC
-	-	TRBV7-2	TRBJ1-2	CASSLGARDGYTF	TGTGCCAGCAGCTTAGGCGCCAGAGATGGCTACACCTTC
-	-	TRBV7-6	TRBJ2-2	CASSLRRQGGTGELFF	TGTGCCAGCAGCTTAAGGCGGCAGGGGGGCACCGGGGAGCTGTTTTTT
-	-	TRBV7-2	TRBJ2-3	CASSSVGSGATDTQYF	TGTGCCAGCAGCTCTGTAGGATCGGGAGCCACAGATACGCAGTATTTT
-	-	TRBV2	TRBJ2-3	CASSDARGAGRADTQYF	TGTGCCAGCAGTGACGCCAGGGGGGCCGGCAGGGCAGATACGCAGTATTTT
-	-	TRBV5-5	TRBJ1-5	CASRNSGRPNQPQHF	TGTGCCAGCAGGAATTCTGGACGGCCAAATCAGCCCCAGCATTTT
-	TRBD1	TRBV4-2	TRBJ2-7	CASSNGQEWGEQYF	TGTGCCAGCAGCAATGGACAGGAGTGGGGCGAGCAGTACTTC
-	TRBD1	TRBV5-1	TRBJ2-7	CASGPTGIDEQYF	TGCGCCAGCGGACCGACAGGGATCGACGAGCAGTACTTC
-	TRBD2	TRBV29-1	TRBJ2-7	CSVVGGVTETYEQYF	TGCAGCGTTGTGGGAGGGGTTACCGAAACCTACGAGCAGTACTTC
once	TRBD1	TRBV27	TRBJ2-1	CSTRRGTAYNEQFF	TGTTCCACTCGACGAGGGACAGCATACAATGAGCAGTTCTTC
-	-	TRBV13	TRBJ2-7	CASSLGPGVHEQYF	TGTGCCAGCAGCTTAGGCCCAGGGGTACACGAGCAGTACTTC
-	-	TRBV27	TRBJ2-2	CASSLFPRDGELFF	TGTGCCAGCAGTTTATTTCCCAGGGACGGGGAGCTGTTTTTT
-	-	TRBV19	TRBJ2-7	CASSEGSSYEQYF	TGTGCCAGTAGTGAAGGGAGCTCCTACGAGCAGTACTTC
once	TRBD1	TRBV11-2	TRBJ2-4	CASSSTGRKNIQYF	TGTGCCAGCAGCTCGACAGGGCGCAAAAACATTCAGTACTTC
-	TRBD2	TRBV5-1	TRBJ2-7	CASSPGEGLLASHSYEQYF	TGCGCCAGCAGCCCGGGGGAGGGCCTACTAGCCAGCCATTCCTACGAGCAGTACTTC
-	TRBD2	TRBV27	TRBJ2-7	CASSYRTSGSSVDEQYF	TGTGCCAGCAGTTATCGGACTAGCGGGAGTAGTGTGGACGAGCAGTACTTC
-	TRBD1	TRBV7-7	TRBJ2-7	CASSLGTGGSYEQYF	TGTGCCAGCAGCTTAGGGACAGGAGGCTCCTACGAGCAGTACTTC
-	TRBD2	TRBV25-1	TRBJ2-1	CASSDPFLTSGSYNEQFF	TGTGCCAGCAGTGATCCGTTCTTGACTAGCGGGAGTTACAATGAGCAGTTCTTC
-	TRBD1	TRBV9	TRBJ2-2	CASSIGDRAELFF	TGTGCCAGCAGCATAGGGGACAGGGCGGAGCTGTTTTTT
-	TRBD1	TRBV7-6	TRBJ1-1	CASSLAGGSTEAFF	TGTGCCAGCAGCTTAGCAGGGGGCTCCACTGAAGCTTTCTTT
-	TRBD2	TRBV7-2	TRBJ2-7	CASSLAPGLAGESQYF	TGTGCCAGCAGCTTAGCCCCGGGACTAGCGGGAGAGAGTCAGTACTTC
-	TRBD2	TRBV5-6	TRBJ2-1	CASSKTSGYNEQFF	TGTGCCAGCAGCAAGACTAGCGGCTACAATGAGCAGTTCTTC
-	-	TRBV5-8	TRBJ1-2	CASSLGVQGYYGYTF	TGTGCCAGCAGCTTGGGTGTACAGGGTTACTATGGCTACACCTTC